This is a list of T cell receptor beta chains from one sample in a study of regulatory T cells in long-lasting Graves disease. TCRdb processed the multiplex PCR reads anew with MiXCR; each CDR3 protein has one entry. The data contain 300,000 to 400,000 distinct CDR3 sequences, approximately 16% of them singletons. Another study also made use of these data, one on T cells in Graves' hyperthyroidism and ophthalmopathy.

Sequences were derived from peripheral blood mononuclear cells (PBMCs), sampled at new diagnosis, from a patient treated with antithyroid drugs. All receptors derive from a man aged 40-50 years with Graves disease. The CDR3 runs from the conserved cysteine through the conserved F or W. The size of a clone is reported for some rows only, either as once, few or many, or as a class for expanded clones.

CDR3 protein: CASSLRTGDNYGYTF
clone size: many
J gene: TRBJ1-2
CDR3 length: 15
V gene: TRBV7-8

CDR3 protein: CASSHSNTGELFF
clone size: many
J gene: TRBJ2-2
CDR3 length: 13
V gene: TRBV3-1

CDR3 protein: CASSRGTGDDEKLFF
clone size: .
J gene: TRBJ1-4
CDR3 length: 15
V gene: TRBV11-3

CDR3 protein: CSARAPTGDQETQYF
clone size: few
J gene: TRBJ2-5
CDR3 length: 15
V gene: TRBV20-1

CDR3 protein: CATTIGQNYGYTF
clone size: many
J gene: TRBJ1-2
CDR3 length: 13
V gene: TRBV2

CDR3 protein: CASSLGLAGESGKTQYF
clone size: many
J gene: TRBJ2-5
CDR3 length: 17
V gene: TRBV28

CDR3 protein: CASSYRVNGTQYF
clone size: few
J gene: TRBJ2-5
CDR3 length: 13
V gene: TRBV19

CDR3 protein: CASTGTRATGNTIYF
clone size: many
J gene: TRBJ1-3
CDR3 length: 15
V gene: TRBV2

CDR3 protein: CAWSVIEANTEAFF
clone size: many
J gene: TRBJ1-1
CDR3 length: 14
V gene: TRBV30

CDR3 protein: CASSLEGVYEQYF
clone size: many
J gene: TRBJ2-7
CDR3 length: 13
V gene: TRBV5-1

CDR3 protein: CATLGVSDGNYGYTF
clone size: few
J gene: TRBJ1-2
CDR3 length: 15
V gene: TRBV15

CDR3 protein: CASGTSGAYEQYF
clone size: .
J gene: TRBJ2-7
CDR3 length: 13
V gene: TRBV7-2

CDR3 protein: CASSQDWQGSQPQHF
clone size: many
J gene: TRBJ1-5
CDR3 length: 15
V gene: TRBV3-1

CDR3 protein: CASSLSRTGGDSYEQYF
clone size: few
J gene: TRBJ2-7
CDR3 length: 17
V gene: TRBV27

CDR3 protein: CASSVDFGDRTEAFF
clone size: many
J gene: TRBJ1-1
CDR3 length: 15
V gene: TRBV9

CDR3 protein: CASSLGHFYGYTF
clone size: .
J gene: TRBJ1-2
CDR3 length: 13
V gene: TRBV28

CDR3 protein: CASSFSSGDTGELFF
clone size: many
J gene: TRBJ2-2
CDR3 length: 15
V gene: TRBV7-3